This T cell receptor (beta chain) came from a study of shared clonotypes between healthy human individuals. The repertoire was sequenced with immunoSEQ multiplex PCR; TCRdb's copy has only in-frame clones and lacks some. This table has millions of clones, approximately 93% appearing once. The CDR3 sequence is 14 residues long. Trimming cost V 6 bases and J 0 bases, with 11 bases left between them. CDR1 is MNHNY, CDR2 SVGAGI, per germline (reference sequence). Sequencing used naive CD4+ T cells from PBMCs. Subset of the sample: CD45RA+ positively selected. The receptor was derived from a man younger than 35 in good health. Some clones in this sample may be carry-over from other donors' samples. The chain links TRBV6-6 to TRBJ1-2; D is undetermined. Here the CDR3 DNA reads TGTGCCAGCAGCTTCAACCCAGCTAACTATGGCTACACCTTC. Amino acids: CASSFNPANYGYTF.